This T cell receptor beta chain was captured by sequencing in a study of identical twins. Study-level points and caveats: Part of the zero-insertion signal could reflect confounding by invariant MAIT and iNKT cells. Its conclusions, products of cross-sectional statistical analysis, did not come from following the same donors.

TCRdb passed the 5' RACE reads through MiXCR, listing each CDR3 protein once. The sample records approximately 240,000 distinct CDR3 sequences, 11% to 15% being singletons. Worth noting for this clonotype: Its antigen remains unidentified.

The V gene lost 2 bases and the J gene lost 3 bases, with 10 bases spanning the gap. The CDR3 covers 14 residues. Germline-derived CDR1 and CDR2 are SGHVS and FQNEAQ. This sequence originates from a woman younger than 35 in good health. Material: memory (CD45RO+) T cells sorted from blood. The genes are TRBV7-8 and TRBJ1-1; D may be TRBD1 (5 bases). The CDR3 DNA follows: TGTGCCAGCAGCTTACGGGGGGTCCACACTGAAGCTTTCTTT. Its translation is CASSLRGVHTEAFF.